Each of the 21 T cell receptor beta chains below was sequenced from the same sample in a study of metastatic and nonmetastatic thyroid tumors (TCRdb year 2020). Library construction relied on PCR. TCRdb lists the instrument as Illumina HiSeq 4000. In TCRdb, the public reads were trimmed at Q25 with fastp and aligned with MiXCR, with productive beta chains retained. Within this sample are approximately 25,000 clones, with roughly 15% of them counted one time only. The ten top clones hold approximately 6.1% of the sample. No patient had received any treatment before thyroid surgery. Sequences were obtained from blood. Receptor source: a male donor with papillary thyroid cancer or a benign thyroid nodule (not recorded which). Some clones in this sample may be carry-over from other donors' samples.

In this sample, this clone turned up many times. The chain combines TRBV25-1 with TRBJ1-1; 9 bases match TRBD1. CDR1 is MGHDK and CDR2 is SYGVNS in the germline V gene. The CDR3 sequence is 14 residues long. Trimming at V came to 6 bases and at J to 3 bases, leaving 5 bases not matched to a gene. This chain's CDR3 is CASRGTGFDTEAFF. The DNA for the CDR3 is TGTGCCAGCAGGGGGACAGGGTTCGACACTGAAGCTTTCTTT. Full variable domain (remainder filled in from reference TRBV25-1 and TRBJ1-1): EADIYQTPRYLVIGTGKKITLECSQTMGHDKMYWYQQDPGMELHLIHYSYGVNSTEKGDLSSESTVSRIRTEHFPLTLESARPSHTSQYLCASRGTGFDTEAFFGQGTRLTVV.

This clone is termed medium-sized. J is TRBJ2-7 and V is TRBV24-1; D is ambiguous. Germline V CDR1 and CDR2: KGHDR, SFDVKD. V was pared by 9 bases and J by 9 bases, with 14 bases between. CDR3 length: 11 amino acids. The DNA for the CDR3 is TGTGCCACCTCATATGGAGTGATGCAGTACTTC. Its translation: CATSYGVMQYF.

This clone was recorded many times. The genes are TRBV5-1 and TRBJ2-1, with 9 bases matching TRBD2. Germline CDR1 is SGHRS and CDR2 is YFSETQ. This CDR3 contains 18 residues. V shed 1 base, J shed 0 bases, and the junction held 8 bases outside the gene matches. The CDR3 here is CASSLSLAGPGSYNEQFF. In DNA, the CDR3 is TGCGCCAGCAGCTTGTCCCTAGCGGGACCCGGCTCCTACAATGAGCAGTTCTTC.

This clone is labeled as medium-sized. V usage is TRBV27 and J usage is TRBJ1-5; 7 nucleotides align to TRBD1. The CDR3 length is 14 residues. Germline-derived CDR1 and CDR2 are MNHEY and SMNVEV (reference sequence). The junction had 3 bases not matched to a gene; V was cut back by 5 bases and J by 2 bases. The CDR3 loop reads CASSQGDGNQPQHF. CDR3 DNA: TGTGCCAGCAGTCAGGGGGACGGCAATCAGCCCCAGCATTTT.

The sample holds a few counts of this clone. The CDR3 loop reads CASSPAGYNYEQYF. The DNA of the CDR3 is TGTGCCAGCAGCCCTGCGGGATACAACTACGAGCAGTACTTC. This chain connects TRBV7-9 to TRBJ2-7; weak D call: TRBD2 (6 bases). V was shortened by 5 bases and J by 3 bases, with 14 bases between the two germline ends. The CDR3 contains 14 residues. Germline V lookup: CDR1 SEHNR, CDR2 FQNEAQ (reference sequence).

This clone occurred many times. The V and J genes are TRBV7-6 and TRBJ1-4; the D is unclear. The V and J ends lost 4 bases and 6 bases respectively, with 21 bases between them. CDR3 size: 17 residues. Germline V gene data show CDR1 as SGHVS and CDR2 as FNYEAQ. CDR3 bases: TGTGCCAGCAGCTCCAGGACCGAAACCTTGGGCTATGAAAAACTGTTTTTT. Its protein product is CASSSRTETLGYEKLFF.

This clone appeared a few times. The V call is TRBV6-1, the J call TRBJ2-3; a weak D match, TRBD2 (6 bases). Germline V lookup: CDR1 MNHNS, CDR2 SASEGT. Trimming left V 4 bases short and J 1 base short, with 6 bases between. This CDR3 is 13 amino acids long. CDR3 bases: TGTGCCAGCAGTGCTAGCGGCACAGATACGCAGTATTTT. It translates to CASSASGTDTQYF.

The rearrangement uses TRBV27 and TRBJ2-5; no firm D call. The germline V gene has CDR1 MNHEY and CDR2 SMNVEV (reference sequence). Trimming left V 9 bases short and J 9 bases short, with 20 bases between. CDR3 size: 13 residues. CDR3 sequence (DNA): TGTGCCAGAAAGCCTAGAAGTTCACGGGCCCAGTACTTC. Its translation is CARKPRSSRAQYF.

This clone was counted many times. At one end the junction does not follow the germline gene, possibly because of a read error. At the DNA level, this CDR3 is encoded by other sequences in the same sample as well. The chain couples TRBV9 to TRBJ2-5; D is perhaps TRBD1 (6 bases). This CDR3 contains 15 residues. Germline values: CDR1 SGDLS, CDR2 YYNGEE. The CDR3 here is CASSVGTVPGETQYF. The CDR3 region has the DNA TGTGCCAGCAGCGTAGGGACAGTACCAGGGGAGACCCAGTACTTT.

This clone has a handful of counts. This chain connects TRBV28 to TRBJ2-7, with 10 nucleotides matching TRBD1. Germline V gene lookup returns CDR1 MDHEN and CDR2 SYDVKM. Trimming removed 4 bases from V and 6 bases from J; junction bases left unmatched: 0. The CDR3 extends over 12 amino acids. The CDR3 region has the DNA TGTGCCAGCAGTTGGACAGGGGGCGAGCAGTACTTC. As protein: CASSWTGGEQYF.

At least ten counts were recorded for this clone. The CDR3 sequence is CASSSIAGVRETQYF. The CDR3 bases are TGTGCCAGCAGCTCGATAGCGGGAGTAAGGGAGACCCAGTACTTC. J is TRBJ2-5 and V is TRBV5-6; TRBD2 matches at 9 bases. V lost 3 bases to trimming and J lost 5 bases; unmatched junction nucleotides: 8. In germline, CDR1 is SGHDT, CDR2 YYEEEE. The CDR3 has 15 residues.

The sample holds many counts of this clone. The V call is TRBV20-1, the J call TRBJ2-7; D may be TRBD2 (7 bases). V shed 6 bases and J shed 2 bases, with 17 bases lying between them. The CDR3 runs to 14 residues. Germline V lookup: CDR1 DFQATT, CDR2 SNEGSKA (reference sequence). The CDR3 region has the DNA TGCAGTGCACCAAGTCCGGGGGGCGCCTACGAGCAGTACTTC. Amino acids: CSAPSPGGAYEQYF.

The chain recombines TRBV20-1 with TRBJ2-7; D possibly matches TRBD1 or TRBD2 (5 bases each). Germline V lookup: CDR1 DFQATT, CDR2 SNEGSKA (reference sequence). This CDR3 has 18 residues. V gave up 4 bases and J gave up 0 bases, with 25 bases separating them. The chain's CDR3 is CSANPIAQSGTVSYEQYF. The CDR3 DNA follows: TGCAGTGCTAATCCAATAGCCCAGTCTGGGACGGTCTCCTACGAGCAGTACTTC.

This clone was recorded many times. The chain couples TRBV9 to TRBJ2-2; 7 bases are shared with TRBD1. This CDR3 is 14 amino acids long. J lost 6 bases, V lost 4 bases, and 6 bases had no gene match. Looked up from germline, CDR1 is SGDLS and CDR2 is YYNGEE. The CDR3 loop is CASSIRTGPGELFF. CDR3 nucleotide sequence: TGTGCCAGCAGCATTCGGACAGGTCCCGGGGAGCTGTTTTTT.

This clone has at least ten counts. The rearrangement links TRBV11-1 to TRBJ2-7; the match to TRBD2 covers 11 bases. The CDR3 runs 16 residues. The J segment lost 0 bases and the V segment lost 5 bases, leaving 6 bases of the junction unmatched. The V gene's germline CDR1 is SGHAT and CDR2 FQDESV (reference sequence). In DNA form, the CDR3 reads TGTGCCAGCAGCGCCCTAGCGGGAGGCAGCTCCTACGAGCAGTACTTC. Its protein product is CASSALAGGSSYEQYF. Full variable domain (remainder filled in from reference TRBV11-1 and TRBJ2-7): EAEVAQSPRYKITEKSQAVAFWCDPISGHATLYWYRQILGQGPELLVQFQDESVVDDSQLPKDRFSAERLKGVDSTLKIQPAELGDSAMYLCASSALAGGSSYEQYFGPGTRLTVT.

This clone was detected only a few times. The chain joins TRBV27 to TRBJ2-7; weak D call: TRBD1 (6 bases). CDR3 length: 13 residues. CDR1 MNHEY and CDR2 SMNVEV come from the germline V gene (reference sequence). V was shortened by 5 bases and J by 4 bases, with 12 bases between the two germline ends. The CDR3 protein is CASSPAGEYEQYF. CDR3 coding DNA: TGTGCCAGCAGTCCTGCAGGGGAATACGAGCAGTACTTC.

This clone was counted many times. The CDR3 sequence: CASSLDLRDTQYF. The CDR3 DNA reads TGTGCCAGCAGCTTAGATCTCCGGGATACGCAGTATTTT. J is TRBJ2-3 and V is TRBV7-9; D unresolved. From germline, CDR1 is SEHNR and CDR2 FQNEAQ (reference sequence). The CDR3 has 13 residues. V was cut by 1 base and J by 6 bases, with 8 bases left in between.

This clone was counted many times. The chain couples TRBV7-8 to TRBJ2-3, with D perhaps given as TRBD1 or TRBD2 (5 bases each). Germline-derived CDR1 and CDR2 are SGHVS and FQNEAQ. The CDR3 totals 17 residues. The ends were cut back, 6 bases at V and 2 bases at J, with 21 bases in the middle. The chain's CDR3 is CASRAGRAAENTDTQYF. CDR3 bases: TGTGCCAGCAGGGCGGGCAGGGCGGCGGAAAACACAGATACGCAGTATTTT. Filled out from reference TRBV7-8 and TRBJ2-3, the complete variable domain reads GAGVSQSPRYKVAKRGQDVALRCDPISGHVSLFWYQQALGQGPEFLTYFQNEAQLDKSGLPSDRFFAERPEGSVSTLKIQRTQQEDSAVYLCASRAGRAAENTDTQYFGPGTRLTVL.

At least ten counts were recorded for this clone. Other DNA sequences of this sample code for an identical CDR3. The chain has TRBV5-1 and TRBJ2-3, with 14 bases fitting TRBD2. V lost 4 bases, J lost 4 bases, and 5 bases stayed unmatched. The CDR3 loop spans 16 amino acids. CDR1 is SGHRS, CDR2 YFSETQ, per germline. The DNA of the CDR3 is TGCGCCAGCAGCACGGGACTAGCGGGAGACGCAGATACGCAGTATTTT. Its translation: CASSTGLAGDADTQYF.

This clone appeared many times. The chain joins TRBV5-1 to TRBJ2-1; 8 bases align to TRBD2. The germline gives CDR1 SGHRS, CDR2 YFSETQ. The CDR3 sequence is 15 residues long. Losses at the gene ends were 0 bases for V and 8 bases for J; bases not matched to a gene: 7. The CDR3 region has the DNA TGCGCCAGCAGCTTGGCTCCAGCGGGAGTAGATGAGCAGTTCTTC. This sequence encodes CASSLAPAGVDEQFF.

The chain employs TRBV6-5 and TRBJ2-6; D unresolved. V was cut by 4 bases and J by 0 bases, with 4 bases left in between. Germline-derived CDR1 and CDR2 are MNHEY and SVGAGI. This CDR3 has 14 amino acids. CDR3 protein: CASSSISGANVLTF. The CDR3 DNA reads TGTGCCAGCAGTTCAATCTCTGGGGCCAACGTCCTGACTTTC.